This T cell receptor beta chain was captured by sequencing in a study of T cell responses to AZD1222 COVID-19 vaccine. Turning to the study itself: Pooled in the analysis were second doses at about 4 or about 12 weeks.

Study outcomes and limitations: Dominant at 160-218 and 743-854, vaccine-associated CD4 TCRs also spanned spike. Within unmutated variant regions lay the reported targets of nearly half of spike-specific TCRs.

The germline V gene has CDR1 SGDLS and CDR2 YYNGEE. Germline trimming cut 4 bases from V and 6 bases from J; bases unmatched to any gene: 7. The CDR3 has 13 residues. Here immunoSEQ multiplex PCR was the method, and the copy in TCRdb shows in-frame clones only, minus some. The sample shows 120,000 or so clones, approximately 85% of them seen only once. Note on this clone: The target antigen is unknown.

This material consisted of peripheral blood, taken on day 0 of AZD1222 vaccination. The V call is TRBV9, the J call TRBJ2-7, with 7 bases identical to TRBD1. This sequence originates from an adult in good health. The CDR3 spells CASSSTGVGEQYF. The CDR3 DNA reads as TGTGCCAGCAGCAGTACAGGGGTCGGCGAGCAGTACTTC.